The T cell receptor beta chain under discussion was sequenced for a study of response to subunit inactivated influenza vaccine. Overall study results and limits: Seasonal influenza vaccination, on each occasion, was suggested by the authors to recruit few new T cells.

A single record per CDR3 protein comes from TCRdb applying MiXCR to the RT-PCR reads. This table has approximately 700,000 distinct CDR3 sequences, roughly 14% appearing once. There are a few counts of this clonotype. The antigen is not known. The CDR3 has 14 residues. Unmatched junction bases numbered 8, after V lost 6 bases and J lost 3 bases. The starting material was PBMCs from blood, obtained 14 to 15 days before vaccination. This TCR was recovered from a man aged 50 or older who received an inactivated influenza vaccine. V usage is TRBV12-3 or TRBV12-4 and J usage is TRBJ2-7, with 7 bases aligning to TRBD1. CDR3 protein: CASSAGTEHYEQYF. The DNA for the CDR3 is TGTGCCAGCAGCGCCGGGACAGAACACTACGAGCAGTACTTC.